Shown below are 4 T cell receptor beta chains from a single sample sequenced in a study of Graves' ophthalmopathy and Graves' hyperthyroidism. RNA transcripts served as template for amplifying TCR beta CDR3 sequences. First-round RT-PCR used HTBI primers; second-round multiplex PCR followed. TCRdb recomputed calls from the multiplex PCR reads with MiXCR, one row per CDR3 protein. The table has about 640,000 distinct CDR3 sequences, about two fifths seen once; the top ten hold 3.3%. The sequenced sample consisted of peripheral blood. These receptors all come from an adult man with Graves' ophthalmopathy.

This clonotype was counted a few times. The chain has TRBV5-1 and TRBJ1-4, with 10 nucleotides matching TRBD1. J gave up 4 bases and V 0 bases, and 9 bases lay outside the gene matches. The CDR3 totals 18 residues. CDR1 and CDR2 (germline): SGHRS, YFSETQ. CDR3 nucleotides: TGCGCCAGCAGCTTGGGACAGGGGGCCCCGGCAGGTAATGAAAAACTGTTTTTT. Encoded protein: CASSLGQGAPAGNEKLFF.

The chain is built from TRBV5-6 and TRBJ2-2, with D possibly matching TRBD2 (6 bases). Between the trimmed V and J ends, which lost 0 bases and 0 bases, there was a span of 15 bases. Germline CDR1 reads SGHDT; CDR2 reads YYEEEE. The CDR3 loop spans 18 amino acids. In nucleotides, the CDR3 is TGTGCCAGCAGCTTGGCCGGTAGGAAGCGGGCGAACACCGGGGAGCTGTTTTTT. Its translation is CASSLAGRKRANTGELFF.

This clonotype was detected only a few times. The rearrangement uses TRBV6-1 and TRBJ2-7, with 8 bases matching TRBD1. The J segment lost 5 bases and the V segment lost 7 bases, leaving 13 bases of the junction unmatched. Looked up from germline, CDR1 is MNHNS and CDR2 is SASEGT. The CDR3 loop spans 15 amino acids. This CDR3 reads CASTVQGVKENEQYF. Written as DNA, the CDR3 is TGTGCCAGCACCGTACAGGGGGTGAAGGAAAACGAGCAGTACTTC.

This clonotype was seen more than once but under ten times. The J gene is TRBJ2-7, the V gene TRBV27; the D gene is possibly TRBD2 (5 bases). The V end was cut by 5 bases, the J end by 7 bases, with 15 bases between. Per the germline V gene, CDR1 is MNHEY and CDR2 is SMNVEV (reference sequence). The CDR3 covers 13 residues. CDR3 protein: CASSPRAALEQYF. In DNA form, the CDR3 reads TGTGCCAGCAGTCCCCGAGCGGCCCTGGAGCAGTACTTC.